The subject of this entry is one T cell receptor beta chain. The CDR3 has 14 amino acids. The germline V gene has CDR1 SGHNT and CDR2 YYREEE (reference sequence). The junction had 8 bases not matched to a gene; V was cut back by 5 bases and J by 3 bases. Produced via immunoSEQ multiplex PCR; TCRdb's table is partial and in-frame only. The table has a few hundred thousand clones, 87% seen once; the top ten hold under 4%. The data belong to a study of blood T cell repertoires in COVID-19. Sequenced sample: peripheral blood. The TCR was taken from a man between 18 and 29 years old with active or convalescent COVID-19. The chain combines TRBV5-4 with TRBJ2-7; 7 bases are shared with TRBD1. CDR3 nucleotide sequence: TGTGCCAGCAGTTACTCAGGGGGAAACTACGAGCAGTACTTC. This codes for CASSYSGGNYEQYF.